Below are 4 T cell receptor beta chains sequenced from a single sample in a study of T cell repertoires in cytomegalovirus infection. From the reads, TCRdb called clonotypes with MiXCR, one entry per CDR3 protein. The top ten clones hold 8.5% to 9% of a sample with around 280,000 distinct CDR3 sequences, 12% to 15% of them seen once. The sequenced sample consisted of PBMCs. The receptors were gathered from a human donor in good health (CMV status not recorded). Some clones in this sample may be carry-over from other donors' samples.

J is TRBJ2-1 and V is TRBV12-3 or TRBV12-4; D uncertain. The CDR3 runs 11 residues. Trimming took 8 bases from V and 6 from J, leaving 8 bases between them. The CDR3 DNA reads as TGTGCCAGCTACCTCGGCAATGAGCAGTTCTTC. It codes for CASYLGNEQFF.

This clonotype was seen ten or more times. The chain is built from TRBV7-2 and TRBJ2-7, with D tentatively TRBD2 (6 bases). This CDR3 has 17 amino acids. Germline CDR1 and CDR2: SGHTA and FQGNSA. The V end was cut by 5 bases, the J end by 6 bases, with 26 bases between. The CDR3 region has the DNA TGTGCCAGCAGCACCCTCGGGGGATGGCAGGGAGCCACCGAGCAGTACTTC. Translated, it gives CASSTLGGWQGATEQYF.

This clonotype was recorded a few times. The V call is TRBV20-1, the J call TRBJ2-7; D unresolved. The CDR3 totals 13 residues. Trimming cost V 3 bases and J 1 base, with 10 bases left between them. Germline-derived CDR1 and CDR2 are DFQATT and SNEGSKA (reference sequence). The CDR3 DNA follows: TGCAGTGCTAGGGTTGCGGCTTCCTACGAGCAGTACTTC. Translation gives CSARVAASYEQYF.

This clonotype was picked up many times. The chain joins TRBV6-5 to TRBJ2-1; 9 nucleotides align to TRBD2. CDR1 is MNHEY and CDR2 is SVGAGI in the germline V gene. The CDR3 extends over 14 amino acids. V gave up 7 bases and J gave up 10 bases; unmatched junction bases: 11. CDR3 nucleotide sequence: TGTGCCAGCACTCTAGCGGGGCCTCCGATGGAGCAGTTCTTC. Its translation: CASTLAGPPMEQFF.